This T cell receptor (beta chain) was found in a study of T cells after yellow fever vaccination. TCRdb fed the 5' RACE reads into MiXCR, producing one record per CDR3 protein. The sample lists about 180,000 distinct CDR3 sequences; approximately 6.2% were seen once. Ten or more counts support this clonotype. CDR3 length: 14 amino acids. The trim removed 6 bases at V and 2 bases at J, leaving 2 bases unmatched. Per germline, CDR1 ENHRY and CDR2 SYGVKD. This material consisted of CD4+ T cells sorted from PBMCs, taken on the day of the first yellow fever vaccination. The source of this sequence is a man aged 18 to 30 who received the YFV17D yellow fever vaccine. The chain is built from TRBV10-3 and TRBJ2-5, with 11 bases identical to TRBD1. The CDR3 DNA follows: TGTGCCATCAGCGGGGACAGGGGGCAAGAGACCCAGTACTTC. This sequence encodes CAISGDRGQETQYF.